These 22 T cell receptor beta chains share one sample of origin, sequenced in a study of T-cell reconstitution after alpha-beta-depleted transplantation in children. During its preparation, the TCRbeta library received unique molecular identifiers. TCRdb reanalysed the PCR reads using MiXCR and keeps one entry per CDR3 protein. Of 200,000 to 250,000 distinct CDR3 sequences in the sample, about 9.5% were seen once. The sample here was PBMCs from the stem cell graft donor, taken from the stem cell graft. The receptors originated from a human donor who donated a stem cell graft to a child with acute lymphoblastic leukemia.

This clonotype was detected only a few times. The J gene is TRBJ2-5, the V gene TRBV18; TRBD1 matches at 8 bases. Germline CDR1 is KGHSH and CDR2 is LQKENI. The J segment lost 4 bases and the V segment lost 5 bases, leaving 3 bases of the junction unmatched. CDR3 length: 13 residues. This CDR3 reads CASSNTGGETQYF. CDR3 in DNA: TGTGCCAGCTCAAACACAGGGGGAGAGACCCAGTACTTC.

This clonotype was counted between two and nine times. The V call is TRBV5-1, the J call TRBJ2-5; 12 bases map to TRBD2. The V gene end was trimmed by 0 bases and the J gene end by 7 bases; junction bases not matched to a gene: 7. CDR1 and CDR2 (germline): SGHRS, YFSETQ. This CDR3 comprises 16 residues. The CDR3 region is CASSLAASGGAGTQYF. CDR3 coding DNA: TGCGCCAGCAGCTTGGCCGCTAGCGGGGGGGCCGGGACCCAGTACTTC. The variable domain in full, with the rest retrieved from reference TRBV5-1 and TRBJ2-5, is KAGVTQTPRYLIKTRGQQVTLSCSPISGHRSVSWYQQTPGQGLQFLFEYFSETQRNKGNFPGRFSGRQFSNSRSEMNVSTLELGDSALYLCASSLAASGGAGTQYFGPGTRLLVL.

The V gene is TRBV11-2, the J gene TRBJ1-1, with D unclear. V lost 5 bases and J 0 bases, leaving 10 bases between the germline ends. This CDR3 region has 14 residues. Germline-derived CDR1 and CDR2 are SGHAT and FQNNGV. The CDR3 spells CASSVGKMNTEAFF. CDR3 DNA: TGTGCCAGCAGCGTTGGCAAAATGAACACTGAAGCTTTCTTT.

This clonotype was observed a few times. V and J are TRBV5-1 and TRBJ1-1, with 8 bases lining up with TRBD1. This CDR3 comprises 15 residues. The J segment lost 1 base and the V segment lost 4 bases, leaving 6 bases of the junction unmatched. Germline V lookup: CDR1 SGHRS, CDR2 YFSETQ. In DNA, the CDR3 is TGCGCCAGCAGCGAGGGGACAGGAACGAACACTGAAGCTTTCTTT. This codes for CASSEGTGTNTEAFF.

This clonotype was seen at least ten times. V is TRBV4-2 and J is TRBJ2-1; 14 bases fit TRBD2. The CDR3 covers 17 residues. Germline values: CDR1 LGHNA, CDR2 YNFKEQ. The V gene end was trimmed by 1 base and the J gene end by 1 base; junction bases not matched to a gene: 0. The CDR3 region has the DNA TGTGCCAGCAGCCAAGGGACTAGCGGGGGGTCCTACAATGAGCAGTTCTTC. Translating it yields CASSQGTSGGSYNEQFF.

The chain is built from TRBV5-1 and TRBJ1-1; D is unresolved. The CDR3 spans 17 residues. With 3 bases removed from V and 0 bases from J, the gap between germline ends came to 18 bases. CDR1 and CDR2 (germline): SGHRS, YFSETQ. The CDR3 spells CASSSAINGTVNTEAFF. The CDR3 nucleotides read TGCGCCAGCAGCTCGGCCATCAATGGAACAGTGAACACTGAAGCTTTCTTT.

This chain joins TRBV5-6 and TRBJ2-5, with 8 bases matching TRBD1. The junction had 7 bases not matched to a gene; V was cut back by 2 bases and J by 1 base. This CDR3 spans 16 amino acids. The V gene's germline CDR1 is SGHDT and CDR2 YYEEEE. As DNA, the CDR3 is TGTGCCAGCAGCTTACGGACAGGGCAGGGCCAAGAGACCCAGTACTTC. This encodes CASSLRTGQGQETQYF.

A few counts support this clonotype. The chain links TRBV12-3 or TRBV12-4 to TRBJ1-2; D is ambiguous. V was clipped by 7 bases and J by 2 bases, with 14 bases between them. The CDR3 has 14 amino acids. This chain's CDR3 is CASTPDGKNYGYTF. Written as DNA, the CDR3 is TGTGCCAGCACCCCGGACGGGAAGAACTATGGCTACACCTTC.

Only a few counts were recorded for this clonotype. The V gene is TRBV5-1, the J gene TRBJ2-2; D is unclear. V was pared by 0 bases and J by 3 bases, with 6 bases between. The CDR3 covers 14 residues. Germline V CDR1 and CDR2: SGHRS, YFSETQ. This CDR3 is CASSLESHTGELFF. CDR3 sequence (DNA): TGCGCCAGCAGCTTGGAATCCCACACCGGGGAGCTGTTTTTT.

This clonotype was detected a few times. The chain combines TRBV5-1 with TRBJ2-2; D is tentatively TRBD1 or TRBD2 (6 bases each). This CDR3 has 17 residues. Germline V CDR1 and CDR2: SGHRS, YFSETQ. V lost 4 bases and J lost 2, with 18 bases in between. The CDR3: CASSESGGTYNTGELFF. In DNA form, the CDR3 reads TGCGCCAGCAGCGAGAGCGGCGGGACATACAACACCGGGGAGCTGTTTTTT.

In this sample, this clonotype turned up many times. The chain couples TRBV7-9 to TRBJ2-7, with D maybe TRBD2 (5 bases). Germline loops: CDR1 SEHNR, CDR2 FQNEAQ (reference sequence). V lost 2 bases and J lost 7, with 12 bases in between. This CDR3 is 13 amino acids long. The CDR3 DNA is TGTGCCAGCAGCTTATCTATAACGGGAGAGCAGTACTTC. Its protein product is CASSLSITGEQYF. Combining the CDR3 with reference TRBV7-9 and TRBJ2-7 gives the whole variable domain DTGVSQNPRHKITKRGQNVTFRCDPISEHNRLYWYRQTLGQGPEFLTYFQNEAQLEKSRLLSDRFSAERPKGSFSTLEIQRTEQGDSAMYLCASSLSITGEQYFGPGTRLTVT.

This clonotype has more than one count but fewer than ten. The V gene is TRBV6-2 or TRBV6-3, the J gene TRBJ1-5, with TRBD1 identical over 10 bases. Germline V lookup: CDR1 MNHEY, CDR2 SVGEGT. The V gene end was trimmed by 7 bases and the J gene end by 4 bases; junction bases not matched to a gene: 13. The CDR3 runs to 17 residues. The CDR3 sequence: CASTLNRDRGHNQPQHF. The CDR3 DNA reads as TGTGCCAGCACGTTAAACCGGGACAGGGGCCATAATCAGCCCCAGCATTTT.

This clonotype turned up a few times. The V call is TRBV27, the J call TRBJ1-6; no clear D. The germline gives CDR1 MNHEY, CDR2 SMNVEV (reference sequence). This CDR3 region has 15 residues. Trimming pared 1 base from V and 4 bases from J, leaving 8 bases between. In DNA, the CDR3 is TGTGCCAGCAGTTTATGGGCCGAGTATAATTCACCCCTCCACTTT. As protein: CASSLWAEYNSPLHF.

This clonotype was picked up a small number of times. The gene calls are TRBV10-3 and TRBJ1-1; 8 positions match TRBD1. V was pared by 5 bases and J by 2 bases, with 4 bases of the junction left unmatched. Germline V gene sequence: CDR1 ENHRY, CDR2 SYGVKD. There are 14 residues in the CDR3. Here the CDR3 reads CAISLQGGNTEAFF. The CDR3 DNA reads TGTGCCATCAGTCTACAGGGGGGAAACACTGAAGCTTTCTTT.

The chain uses TRBV4-1 and TRBJ1-3, with D perhaps matching TRBD1 (5 bases). Germline V gene data show CDR1 as MGHRA and CDR2 as YSYEKL. Trimming removed 5 bases at V and 4 bases at J, with 18 bases between. This CDR3 is built from 16 residues. The CDR3 sequence: CASSFPRRRGGNTIYF. The CDR3 nucleotides read TGCGCCAGCAGCTTCCCCCGTAGGAGGGGAGGAAACACCATATATTTT.

The V gene is TRBV6-5, the J gene TRBJ2-1; 11 bases line up with TRBD2. V was clipped by 5 bases and J by 6 bases; unmatched bases: 3. CDR3 length: 14 amino acids. CDR1 MNHEY and CDR2 SVGAGI come from the germline V gene. CDR3 sequence reads: CASSTSGGSNEQFF. As DNA, the CDR3 is TGTGCCAGCAGTACTAGCGGGGGTTCCAATGAGCAGTTCTTC.

In this sample, this clonotype turned up many times. The chain uses TRBV2 and TRBJ1-3; 9 nucleotides align to TRBD1. This CDR3 has 14 amino acids. Germline values: CDR1 SNHLY, CDR2 FYNNEI. With V trimmed by 5 bases and J by 4 bases, 3 bases remained unmatched. The CDR3 DNA reads as TGTGCCAGCAGTACGGGACAGGGAGGAAACACCATATATTTT. Residues: CASSTGQGGNTIYF.

This clonotype appeared a few times. The chain carries TRBV7-8 and TRBJ2-2; TRBD1 matches 7 bases. The CDR3 spans 17 residues. Germline assignment: CDR1 SGHVS and CDR2 FQNEAQ. After removal of 3 bases from V and 4 bases from J, the junction contained 11 bases not matched to a gene. The CDR3 nucleotides read TGTGCCAGCAGCTTTATTCTTGAGGGGGCTGGCACCGGGGAGCTGTTTTTT. The encoded protein is CASSFILEGAGTGELFF.

V and J are TRBV29-1 and TRBJ1-1; 9 nucleotides agree with TRBD1. This CDR3 is built from 14 residues. V dropped 4 bases and J dropped 2; count of bases not matched to a gene: 5. Germline-derived CDR1 and CDR2 are SQVTM and ANQGSEA. The CDR3 DNA reads TGCAGCGTTGGCCCGGGACAGGGAAACACTGAAGCTTTCTTT. Translation: CSVGPGQGNTEAFF. The variable domain in full, completed from reference TRBV29-1 and TRBJ1-1, reads SAVISQKPSRDICQRGTSLTIQCQVDSQVTMMFWYRQQPGQSLTLIATANQGSEATYESGFVIDKFPISRPNLTFSTLTVSNMSPEDSSIYLCSVGPGQGNTEAFFGQGTRLTVV.

In its sample, this clonotype was seen many times. The chain joins TRBV20-1 to TRBJ1-4, with TRBD1 as a possible D gene (5 bases). Germline V gene data show CDR1 as DFQATT and CDR2 as SNEGSKA (reference sequence). With 6 bases removed from V and 7 bases from J, the gap between germline ends came to 15 bases. There are 13 residues in the CDR3. For the CDR3, the DNA is TGCAGTGCCCCCGGGACGACGAGTGAAAAACTGTTTTTT. Translating it yields CSAPGTTSEKLFF.

This clonotype was found once. This chain connects TRBV19 to TRBJ1-3; D call uncertain. Germline CDR1 reads LNHDA; CDR2 reads SQIVND (reference sequence). This CDR3 comprises 14 residues. Trimming stripped 3 bases from V and 4 bases from J, with 10 bases between. The CDR3 sequence is CASSIYGSGNTIYF. CDR3 bases: TGTGCCAGTAGTATTTACGGGTCCGGAAACACCATATATTTT.

This clonotype occurred a few times. The chain recombines TRBV5-1 with TRBJ2-2; D remains ambiguous. This CDR3 contains 14 residues. Germline V lookup: CDR1 SGHRS, CDR2 YFSETQ. Trimming removed 0 bases from V and 8 bases from J, with 11 bases in between. The CDR3 here is CASSLERVKGELFF. CDR3 nucleotides: TGCGCCAGCAGCTTGGAAAGGGTCAAAGGGGAGCTGTTTTTT.